This TCR beta chain was obtained from a study of metastatic and nonmetastatic thyroid tumors. Study information: The study looked at repertoires side by side in blood and in tumor or nodule tissue from malignant and benign thyroid patients.

Until they underwent thyroid surgery, no patient had received any treatment. The germline V gene has CDR1 LNHDA and CDR2 SQIVND (reference sequence). This CDR3 region has 15 residues. V was clipped by 2 bases and J by 1 base, with 10 bases between them. General study findings and limits: Malignant tumors reportedly showed significantly higher TCR beta diversity than benign nodules in both blood and tumor.

Original data processing: Clinicopathological groups of papillary thyroid cancer showed CDR3 differences that were used to build a distant-metastasis classifier. MiXCR was used by TCRdb to re-call the PCR reads. TCRdb, not the original authors, processed these V and J calls. The table has over 25,000 clones, about 3.9% seen once; the top ten hold 21%. Comment on this clone: No antigen is known for it.

The sample taken for sequencing was blood. The rearrangement joins TRBV19 to TRBJ2-3; no clear D. The sequence was obtained from a female donor with papillary thyroid cancer or a benign thyroid nodule (not recorded which). Some clones in this sample may be carry-over from other donors' samples. CDR3 DNA sequence: TGTGCCAGTAGTATATCGGCGAGAGGCACAGATACGCAGTATTTT. Protein product: CASSISARGTDTQYF.